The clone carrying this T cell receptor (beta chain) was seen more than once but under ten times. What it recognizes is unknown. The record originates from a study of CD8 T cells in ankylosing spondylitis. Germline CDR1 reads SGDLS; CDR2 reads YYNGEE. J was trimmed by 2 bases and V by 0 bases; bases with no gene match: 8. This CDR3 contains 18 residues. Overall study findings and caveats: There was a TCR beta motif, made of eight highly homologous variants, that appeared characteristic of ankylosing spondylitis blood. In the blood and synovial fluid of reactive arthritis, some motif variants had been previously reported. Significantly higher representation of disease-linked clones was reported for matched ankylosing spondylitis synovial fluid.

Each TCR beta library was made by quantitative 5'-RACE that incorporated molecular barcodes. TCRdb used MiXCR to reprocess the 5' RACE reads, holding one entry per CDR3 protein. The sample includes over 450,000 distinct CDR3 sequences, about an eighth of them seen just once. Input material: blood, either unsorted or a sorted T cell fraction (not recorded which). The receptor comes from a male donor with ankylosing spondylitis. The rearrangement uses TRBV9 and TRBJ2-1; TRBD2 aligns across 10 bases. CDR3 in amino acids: CASSVVPSGSPPYNEQFF. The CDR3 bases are TGTGCCAGCAGCGTAGTCCCTAGCGGGAGCCCCCCCTACAATGAGCAGTTCTTC.